These 16 T cell receptor beta chains share one sample of origin, sequenced in a study of T cells in narcolepsy. Profiled with immunoSEQ multiplex PCR; TCRdb holds only in-frame clones, not every one. Of about 27,000 clones in the sample, about 89% were seen once. The sample was CD45RA- memory CD4+ T cells from PBMCs. The receptors stem from a human donor with narcolepsy.

There are a few counts of this clone. The chain combines TRBV29-1 with TRBJ1-2; D ambiguous. In germline, CDR1 is SQVTM, CDR2 ANQGSEA. The CDR3 is made up of 11 amino acids. The V and J ends lost 5 bases and 7 bases respectively, with 11 bases between them. Written as DNA, the CDR3 is TGCAGCGTTTTGAGGGAGAGTGGCTACACCTTC. This translates into CSVLRESGYTF.

V usage is TRBV28 and J usage is TRBJ1-4; D is uncertain. V was shortened by 3 bases and J by 8 bases, with 13 bases between the two germline ends. Germline V CDR1 and CDR2: MDHEN, SYDVKM. This CDR3 is 14 amino acids long. The chain's CDR3 is CASSFSTGEEKLFF. CDR3 coding DNA: TGTGCCAGCAGTTTCTCGACTGGGGAGGAAAAACTGTTTTTT.

This chain connects TRBV27 to TRBJ2-7; D ambiguous. The CDR3 is 12 residues long. Trimming pared 5 bases from V and 6 bases from J, leaving 11 bases between. In germline, CDR1 is MNHEY, CDR2 SMNVEV (reference sequence). Here the CDR3 DNA reads TGTGCCAGCAGTCTTCAGTCTGGCGAGCAGTACGTC. Encoded protein: CASSLQSGEQYV.

V usage is TRBV6-5 and J usage is TRBJ1-2; possibly TRBD1 for D (6 bases). Trimming took 5 bases from V and 4 from J, leaving 11 bases between them. Germline V lookup: CDR1 MNHEY, CDR2 SVGAGI. The CDR3 extends over 13 amino acids. In DNA, the CDR3 is TGTGCCAGCAGTCGCACAGGGCCCTATGGCTACACCTTC. Amino acid sequence: CASSRTGPYGYTF.

This chain connects TRBV11-2 to TRBJ2-2; the match to TRBD2 covers 8 bases. CDR3 length equals 17 residues. CDR1 is SGHAT, CDR2 FQNNGV, per germline. With V trimmed by 1 base and J by 2 bases, 6 bases remained unmatched. CDR3 loop: CASSLGFSGGNTGELFF. CDR3 DNA sequence: TGTGCCAGCAGCTTAGGATTCAGCGGGGGAAACACCGGGGAGCTGTTTTTT.

The rearrangement uses TRBV5-1 and TRBJ1-5; the D gene is possibly TRBD1 (6 bases). The germline V and J ends were trimmed by 4 bases and 4 bases, with 15 bases remaining between them. Looked up from germline, CDR1 is SGHRS and CDR2 is YFSETQ. The CDR3 spans 15 residues. For the CDR3, the DNA is TGCGCCAGCAGCCCACAGGGAGGTAGGAATCAGCCCCAGCATTTT. Translated, it gives CASSPQGGRNQPQHF.

This chain connects TRBV5-1 to TRBJ2-7; TRBD1 is a possible D gene (5 bases). From germline, CDR1 is SGHRS and CDR2 YFSETQ. This CDR3 is 15 amino acids long. V dropped 0 bases and J dropped 0 bases, with 10 bases sitting between them. CDR3 loop: CASSLGGTSSYEQYF. As DNA, the CDR3 is TGCGCCAGCAGCTTGGGGGGCACTTCCTCCTACGAGCAGTACTTC.

The V gene is TRBV5-4, the J gene TRBJ1-2; a weak D match, TRBD1 (5 bases). Germline CDR1 SGHNT, CDR2 YYREEE (reference sequence). With 1 base removed from V and 3 bases from J, the gap between germline ends came to 10 bases. The CDR3 runs to 14 residues. CDR3 DNA: TGTGCCAGCAGCTTGAGGGACCTCGACTATGGCTACACCTTC. This gives the protein CASSLRDLDYGYTF.

The V call is TRBV5-1, the J call TRBJ2-1; possible D gene TRBD1, 6 bases. The CDR3 extends over 13 amino acids. V lost 3 bases, J lost 4 bases, and 8 bases lay in between. Per germline, CDR1 SGHRS and CDR2 YFSETQ. Written as DNA, the CDR3 is TGCGCCAGCAGCTACGGACAGTACAATGAGCAGTTCTTC. Protein: CASSYGQYNEQFF.

The V and J genes are TRBV27 and TRBJ1-1, with 9 nucleotides matching TRBD1. The CDR3 runs to 13 residues. Germline V gene sequence: CDR1 MNHEY, CDR2 SMNVEV (reference sequence). The trim removed 6 bases at V and 4 bases at J, leaving 3 bases unmatched. The CDR3 spells CASRLTGGTEAFF. The CDR3 nucleotides are TGTGCCAGCAGATTGACAGGGGGCACTGAAGCTTTCTTT.

The CDR3 coding sequence is TGTGCCACCAGCAGAGCTCCGGGACAGGAATTAGTCGGCCTATACAATGAGCAGTTCTTC. It codes for CATSRAPGQELVGLYNEQFF. This chain connects TRBV15 to TRBJ2-1; 8 positions agree with TRBD1. Germline assignment: CDR1 LNHNV and CDR2 YYDKDF (reference sequence). CDR3 length equals 20 residues. V was pared by 1 base and J by 4 bases, with 18 bases of the junction left unmatched.

This clone came up once. The chain employs TRBV7-9 and TRBJ2-1; either TRBD1 or TRBD2 may fit D (5 bases each). Per germline, CDR1 SEHNR and CDR2 FQNEAQ (reference sequence). V lost 1 base, J lost 9 bases, and 16 bases lay in between. The CDR3 sequence is 15 residues long. The CDR3 DNA follows: TGTGCCAGCAGCTTAGGAGGGGTGTCTTTAGGTGAGCAGTTCTTC. It encodes CASSLGGVSLGEQFF.

The chain joins TRBV6-5 to TRBJ1-1; maybe TRBD1 (6 bases). Per the germline V gene, CDR1 is MNHEY and CDR2 is SVGAGI. The CDR3 has 13 amino acids. Trimming removed 7 bases from V and 6 bases from J, with 15 bases in between. The DNA of the CDR3 is TGTGCCAGCACTGTTGGACAGTACGCTGAAGCTTTCTTT. Translated: CASTVGQYAEAFF.

This chain connects TRBV5-1 to TRBJ2-5; 14 bases line up with TRBD2. Germline CDR1 is SGHRS and CDR2 is YFSETQ. The V and J ends lost 3 bases and 4 bases, in that order; junction bases with no gene match: 2. The CDR3 contains 15 residues. The CDR3 is CASSWGTSGGETQYF. DNA of the CDR3: TGCGCCAGCAGCTGGGGGACTAGCGGGGGAGAGACCCAGTACTTC.

In DNA, the CDR3 is TGTGCCAGTAGTAGTGACGACAGACCGCCCCAATTCTATGGCTACACCTTC. Its translation: CASSSDDRPPQFYGYTF. The chain employs TRBV19 and TRBJ1-2; D might be TRBD1 (5 bases). CDR1 LNHDA and CDR2 SQIVND come from the germline V gene (reference sequence). This CDR3 has 17 amino acids. Trimming removed 4 bases from V and 4 bases from J, with 22 bases in between.

The sample holds one count of this clone. V and J are TRBV18 and TRBJ2-7; the D is unclear. Germline V gene lookup returns CDR1 KGHSH and CDR2 LQKENI. CDR3 length equals 12 residues. The V gene lost 3 bases and the J gene lost 5 bases, with 8 bases spanning the gap. The CDR3 nucleotides read TGTGCCAGCTCACCCGTGTCCAACGAGCAGTACTTC. It encodes CASSPVSNEQYF.